The clone carrying this TCR beta chain was seen a handful of times. The antigen is undetermined. The data were taken from a study of vaccination effects on CD4 cells after COVID-19. Study overall: All study participants received two doses of BNT162b2 or mRNA-1273 vaccine. Cultures of around 2.2 million PBMC per well contained 10 IU/ml IL-2 plus 10 ug/ml peptides. General study points: Only 1 of 255 vaccine-induced clones from healthy vaccinees cross-reacted with common cold coronaviruses. Clones from infection and from vaccination both contracted markedly late after vaccination.

Data came from immunoSEQ multiplex PCR; TCRdb stores just in-frame clones and leaves some out. The profile covers around 40,000 clones, with roughly 65% appearing a single time and 4% to 5% taken by the ten largest. Culture lasted under 13 days before CD4+ T cell isolation. The sequencing here drew on CD4+ T cells from PBMCs cultured without peptide, taken before COVID-19 vaccination. The TCR was taken from a human donor who received a COVID-19 vaccine.

CDR3 DNA sequence: TGTGCCAGCAGGGTGTCGGGAGGGGCGTCTCGGGAGACCCAGTACTTC. As protein: CASRVSGGASRETQYF. The chain combines TRBV25-1 with TRBJ2-5, with 8 bases aligning to TRBD2. Germline-derived CDR1 and CDR2 are MGHDK and SYGVNS. This CDR3 has 16 residues. J gave up 5 bases and V 6 bases, and 14 bases lay outside the gene matches.